The rows below give T cell receptor beta chains drawn from one sample of a study of cytomegalovirus exposure and HLA in healthy donors. Generated by immunoSEQ multiplex PCR, the TCRdb table keeps only in-frame clones and is missing some. Counted here are 90,000 to 120,000 clones, roughly 80% occurring once; the ten biggest clones make up 2.7%. Material: PBMCs. The source of these receptors is a man in his thirties or forties in good health and CMV-seropositive. Each CDR3 is given with its conserved first and last residue. D genes are given only for firm matches. Clone size, where shown, is once, few, many, or a class for clones that have expanded.

D gene | clone size | J gene | V gene | CDR3 protein | CDR3 DNA
TRBD1 | few | TRBJ2-7 | TRBV27 | CASRNSGGSYEQYF | TGTGCCAGCAGGAACTCAGGGGGCTCCTACGAGCAGTACTTC
NA | NA | TRBJ2-3 | TRBV9 | CASSVVGSSGRRVTQYF | TGTGCCAGCAGCGTAGTAGGCTCGTCCGGAAGGAGAGTAACGCAGTATTTT
NA | NA | TRBJ2-3 | TRBV11-2 | CASSLRRGPSTDTQYF | TGTGCCAGCAGCTTAAGGCGGGGCCCTAGCACAGATACGCAGTATTTT
NA | NA | TRBJ1-5 | TRBV10-3 | CAISLGENQPQHF | TGTGCCATCAGCTTAGGGGAAAATCAGCCCCAGCATTTT
NA | once | TRBJ1-2 | TRBV27 | CASSQDNRVGYDGYTF | TGTGCCAGCAGTCAAGACAACAGGGTTGGCTACGATGGCTACACCTTC
TRBD2 | NA | TRBJ2-5 | TRBV10-2 | CASSWGGLAVQETQYF | TGCGCCAGCAGTTGGGGGGGACTAGCGGTCCAAGAGACCCAGTACTTC
TRBD1 | NA | TRBJ1-2 | TRBV6-5 | CASSSPTGGEVYGYTF | TGTGCCAGCAGTTCCCCGACAGGGGGAGAGGTCTATGGCTACACCTTC
NA | NA | TRBJ2-1 | TRBV2 | CASSISNEQFF | TGTGCCAGCAGCATCAGCAATGAGCAGTTCTTC
TRBD1 | NA | TRBJ2-7 | TRBV5-1 | CASRQGQGGSYEQYF | TGCGCCAGCAGGCAGGGACAGGGGGGCTCCTACGAGCAGTACTTC
NA | NA | TRBJ2-1 | TRBV19 | CASSSTTGRGIFWNEQFF | TGTGCCAGTAGTTCCACGACCGGTCGCGGGATCTTTTGGAATGAGCAGTTCTTC
NA | NA | TRBJ2-5 | TRBV5-1 | CASSAQGQQETQYF | TGCGCCAGCAGCGCTCAGGGTCAGCAAGAGACCCAGTACTTC
NA | NA | TRBJ2-5 | TRBV7-7 | CASSGGSRGGETQYF | TGTGCCAGCAGCGGAGGGTCCCGCGGTGGGGAGACCCAGTACTTC
TRBD1 | few | TRBJ1-6 | TRBV7-9 | CASSLGATGGDSPLHF | TGTGCCAGCAGCCTGGGGGCGACAGGGGGGGATTCACCCCTCCACTTT
NA | few | TRBJ1-1 | TRBV5-6 | CASSLVTVNEAFF | TGTGCCAGCAGCTTGGTCACAGTAAATGAAGCTTTCTTT
TRBD1 | NA | TRBJ1-1 | TRBV6-5 | CASSLGQGGTEAFF | TGTGCCAGCAGTTTAGGACAGGGAGGGACTGAAGCTTTCTTT
TRBD2 | NA | TRBJ2-7 | TRBV12-5 | CASKKSGDFSYEQYF | TGTGCTAGTAAGAAGAGCGGGGACTTCTCCTACGAGCAGTACTTC
TRBD1 | NA | TRBJ2-3 | TRBV2 | CASRRDRGPDTQYF | TGTGCCAGCAGACGGGACAGGGGGCCAGATACGCAGTATTTT
NA | once | TRBJ1-6 | TRBV27 | CASSALGAPLHF | TGTGCCAGCAGTGCCTTGGGAGCACCCCTCCACTTT
TRBD1 | NA | TRBJ1-6 | TRBV5-4 | CASSLGQGRNSPLHF | TGTGCCAGCAGCTTGGGACAGGGGAGGAATTCACCCCTCCACTTT
TRBD1 | once | TRBJ2-5 | TRBV19 | CASSPGRDRGRETQYF | TGTGCCAGTAGTCCCGGCCGGGACAGGGGGAGGGAGACCCAGTACTTC
NA | NA | TRBJ1-1 | TRBV5-1 | CASSMRHTNTEAFF | TGCGCCAGCAGCATGCGGCATACGAACACTGAAGCTTTCTTT
NA | NA | TRBJ2-2 | TRBV5-1 | CASSTQGDTGELFF | TGCGCCAGCAGCACCCAGGGCGACACCGGGGAGCTGTTTTTT
NA | NA | TRBJ2-5 | TRBV2 | CASSEITSQETQYF | TGTGCCAGCAGTGAAATAACTTCTCAAGAGACCCAGTACTTC
NA | NA | TRBJ1-6 | TRBV5-4 | CASSWDPGDYSPLHF | TGTGCCAGCAGCTGGGACCCAGGGGATTATTCACCCCTCCACTTT
NA | once | TRBJ1-6 | TRBV14 | CASSQGGGRRNSPLHF | TGTGCCAGCAGCCAAGGGGGGGGGAGGAGGAATTCACCCCTCCACTTT
NA | few | TRBJ2-7 | TRBV15 | CATSSYRASYEQYF | TGTGCCACCAGCAGCTACAGGGCCTCCTACGAGCAGTACTTC
NA | NA | TRBJ2-1 | TRBV15 | CATSRQQGYEQFF | TGTGCCACCAGCAGACAACAGGGCTATGAGCAGTTCTTC
TRBD1 | NA | TRBJ1-1 | TRBV19 | CASRPGTETFNTEAFF | TGTGCCAGTCGACCCGGGACAGAAACGTTTAACACTGAAGCTTTCTTT
TRBD1 | NA | TRBJ1-3 | TRBV5-6 | CASSSTGVSGNTIYF | TGTGCCAGCAGCTCGACAGGGGTTAGTGGAAACACCATATATTTT
NA | NA | TRBJ2-1 | TRBV5-1 | CASSYSSRGDNEQFF | TGCGCCAGCAGCTACTCATCAAGGGGCGACAATGAGCAGTTCTTC
NA | NA | TRBJ2-1 | TRBV6-5 | CASSSTTGETYNEQFF | TGTGCCAGCAGTTCGACGACAGGAGAAACCTACAATGAGCAGTTCTTC
NA | NA | TRBJ2-7 | TRBV11-2 | CASSLVTGLRASYEQYF | TGTGCCAGCAGCTTAGTGACAGGATTGCGGGCCTCCTACGAGCAGTACTTC
TRBD1 | NA | TRBJ1-1 | TRBV19 | CASSRARGLNTEAFF | TGTGCCAGTAGTAGGGCCAGGGGGCTGAACACTGAAGCTTTCTTT
NA | NA | TRBJ1-5 | TRBV7-8 | CASSLRGGSNQPQHF | TGTGCCAGCAGCTTACGGGGGGGGAGCAATCAGCCCCAGCATTTT
NA | once | TRBJ1-3 | TRBV7-8 | CASRPPPGTGNTIYF | TGTGCCAGCAGGCCACCTCCGGGGACTGGAAACACCATATATTTT
NA | NA | TRBJ1-4 | TRBV9 | CASSDRGATNEKLFF | TGTGCCAGCAGCGACCGAGGTGCAACTAATGAAAAACTGTTTTTT
NA | NA | TRBJ1-5 | TRBV6-6 | CASRDSSNQPQHF | TGTGCCAGCAGGGACAGTAGCAATCAGCCCCAGCATTTT
NA | NA | TRBJ1-1 | TRBV6-1 | CASLGGLLMTEAFF | TGTGCCAGCTTGGGCGGACTCCTGATGACTGAAGCTTTCTTT
TRBD1 | NA | TRBJ1-2 | TRBV9 | CASSQQGHGNYGYTF | TGTGCCAGCAGTCAACAGGGGCATGGGAACTATGGCTACACCTTC
NA | NA | TRBJ2-7 | TRBV2 | CASSIPLVGDYAYEQYF | TGTGCCAGCAGCATACCCCTAGTAGGAGACTACGCCTACGAGCAGTACTTC
TRBD2 | NA | TRBJ2-1 | TRBV13 | CASSSGLAVSNEQFF | TGTGCCAGCAGCTCGGGACTAGCGGTAAGCAATGAGCAGTTCTTC
TRBD1 | NA | TRBJ2-5 | TRBV5-4 | CASSSPGQGALWGQETQYF | TGTGCCAGCAGCTCACCGGGACAGGGGGCGTTATGGGGCCAAGAGACCCAGTACTTC